This T cell receptor beta chain appears in the sequencing data of a study of blood T cell repertoires in COVID-19. Study overall: Nucleic acid was either cDNA or gDNA, and it came from T cells, B-cell-depleted T cells, or PBMCs.

Germline V lookup: CDR1 SGHRS, CDR2 YFSETQ. The CDR3 has 14 amino acids. The germline V and J ends were trimmed by 2 bases and 5 bases, with 13 bases remaining between them. Profiling relied on immunoSEQ multiplex PCR, and the TCRdb table lists in-frame clones only, not all of them. The table records around 170,000 clones, 75% to 90% of them present only once. Input material: peripheral blood. The gene calls are TRBV5-1 and TRBJ2-5, with D possibly being TRBD1 (7 bases). The clonotype comes from a woman between 40 and 50 years old with acute or convalescent COVID-19. CDR3 sequence (DNA): TGCGCCAGCAGCTTCCAGGGGGGCAGGGAGACCCAGTACTTC. Translating gives CASSFQGGRETQYF.